These 5 T cell receptor beta chains were all obtained from the same sample, sequenced in a study of T cell responses to AZD1222 COVID-19 vaccine. TCRdb keeps only in-frame clones here, not all; method: immunoSEQ multiplex PCR. The table lists about 120,000 clones, about 80% of them singletons, with roughly 9% in the top ten. The sequencing here drew on peripheral blood, taken on day 0 of AZD1222 vaccination. The receptor source for this set is an adult in good health.

The rearrangement joins TRBV2 to TRBJ1-1; D is undetermined. Deletions cut 4 bases from V and 11 bases from J, with 17 bases between. There are 13 residues in the CDR3. In germline, CDR1 is SNHLY, CDR2 FYNNEI. Written as DNA, the CDR3 is TGTGCCAGCAGTGGGCGGACCGCCGGATGGGCTTTCTTT. Translated: CASSGRTAGWAFF.

This clone was counted between two and nine times. The rearrangement links TRBV7-8 to TRBJ1-4; D unresolved. V lost 5 bases and J lost 0, with 16 bases in between. This CDR3 spans 17 amino acids. Germline V CDR1 and CDR2: SGHVS, FQNEAQ. The CDR3 nucleotides are TGTGCCAGCAGCCTGGTATGGAGAGGAGCAACTAATGAAAAACTGTTTTTT. Translated, it gives CASSLVWRGATNEKLFF.

This clone was seen a handful of times. The chain combines TRBV14 with TRBJ2-1; 10 nucleotides line up with TRBD2. Germline lookup yields CDR1 SGHDN and CDR2 FVKESK. There are 16 residues in the CDR3. J was trimmed by 8 bases and V by 2 bases; bases with no gene match: 9. CDR3 residues: CASSQSPQRGGYEQFF. CDR3 DNA sequence: TGTGCCAGCAGCCAATCCCCTCAGCGGGGGGGCTATGAGCAGTTCTTC.

The chain employs TRBV28 and TRBJ1-1, with D perhaps TRBD1 (5 bases). Germline V CDR1 and CDR2: MDHEN, SYDVKM. The CDR3 is 16 residues long. V was clipped by 3 bases and J by 5 bases, with 19 bases between them. The CDR3, as DNA: TGTGCCAGCAGTTTGGGTCTCTGGGCGGGGGGGACTGAAGCTTTCTTT. This gives the protein CASSLGLWAGGTEAFF.

V usage is TRBV10-3 and J usage is TRBJ2-3, with 7 bases that match TRBD2. Looked up from germline, CDR1 is ENHRY and CDR2 is SYGVKD. The CDR3 extends over 14 amino acids. The ends lost 6 bases at V and 0 bases at J; junction bases unmatched: 3. In DNA form, the CDR3 reads TGTGCCATCAGCGTAGCGGGTAGCACAGATACGCAGTATTTT. Encoded protein: CAISVAGSTDTQYF.